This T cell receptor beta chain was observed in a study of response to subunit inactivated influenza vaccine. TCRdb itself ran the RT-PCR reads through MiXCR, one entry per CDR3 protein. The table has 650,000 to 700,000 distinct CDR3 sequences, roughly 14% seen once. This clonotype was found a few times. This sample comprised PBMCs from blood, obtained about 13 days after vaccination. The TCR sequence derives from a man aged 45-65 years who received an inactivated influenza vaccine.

The CDR3 nucleotides are TGCGCCAGCAGCCAAACAGTGGTGAGGAACACTGAAGCTTTCTTT. Translated: CASSQTVVRNTEAFF. This chain joins TRBV4-1 and TRBJ1-1; D uncertain. The CDR3 consists of 15 residues. Germline-derived CDR1 and CDR2 are MGHRA and YSYEKL. V lost 2 bases to trimming and J lost 1 base, with 11 bases between them.